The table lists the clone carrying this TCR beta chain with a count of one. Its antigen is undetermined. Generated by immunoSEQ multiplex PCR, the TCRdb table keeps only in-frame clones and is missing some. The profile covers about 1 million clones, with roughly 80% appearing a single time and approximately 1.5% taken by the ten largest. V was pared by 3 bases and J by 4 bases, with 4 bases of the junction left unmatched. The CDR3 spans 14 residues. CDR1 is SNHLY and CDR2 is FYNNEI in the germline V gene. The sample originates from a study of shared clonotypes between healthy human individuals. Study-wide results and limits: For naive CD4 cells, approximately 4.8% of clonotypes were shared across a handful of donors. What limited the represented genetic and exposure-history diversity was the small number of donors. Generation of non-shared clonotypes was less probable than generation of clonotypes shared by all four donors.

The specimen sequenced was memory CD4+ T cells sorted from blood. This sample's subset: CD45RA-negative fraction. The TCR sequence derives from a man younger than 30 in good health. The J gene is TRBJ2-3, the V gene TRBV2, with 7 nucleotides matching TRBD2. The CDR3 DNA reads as TGTGCCAGCAGTGACGGACGGGGGGCAGATACGCAGTATTTT. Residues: CASSDGRGADTQYF.